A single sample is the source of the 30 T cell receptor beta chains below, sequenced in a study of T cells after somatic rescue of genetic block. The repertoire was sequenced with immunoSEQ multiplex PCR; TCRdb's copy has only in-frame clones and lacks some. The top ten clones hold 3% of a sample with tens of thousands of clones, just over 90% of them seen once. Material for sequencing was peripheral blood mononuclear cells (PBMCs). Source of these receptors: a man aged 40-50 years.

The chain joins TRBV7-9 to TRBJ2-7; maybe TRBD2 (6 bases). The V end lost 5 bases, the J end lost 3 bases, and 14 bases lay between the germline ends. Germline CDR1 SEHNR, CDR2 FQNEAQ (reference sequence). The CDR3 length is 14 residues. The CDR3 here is CASSPASGHYEQYF. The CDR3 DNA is TGTGCCAGCAGCCCTGCAAGCGGGCACTACGAGCAGTACTTC.

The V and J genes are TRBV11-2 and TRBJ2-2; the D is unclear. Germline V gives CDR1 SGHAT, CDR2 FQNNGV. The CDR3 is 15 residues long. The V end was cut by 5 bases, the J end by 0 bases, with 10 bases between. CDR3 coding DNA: TGTGCCAGCAGCCGCGTGGCAGCGAACACCGGGGAGCTGTTTTTT. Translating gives CASSRVAANTGELFF.

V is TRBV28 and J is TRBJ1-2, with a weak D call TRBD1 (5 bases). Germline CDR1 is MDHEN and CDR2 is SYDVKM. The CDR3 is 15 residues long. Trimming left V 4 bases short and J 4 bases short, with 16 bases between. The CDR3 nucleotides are TGTGCCAGCAGTTATGGGACGGAGACTTTCTATGGCTACACCTTC. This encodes CASSYGTETFYGYTF.

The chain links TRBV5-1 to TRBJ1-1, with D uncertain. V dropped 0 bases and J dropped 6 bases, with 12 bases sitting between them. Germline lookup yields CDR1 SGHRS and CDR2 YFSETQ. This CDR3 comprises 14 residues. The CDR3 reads CASSLEALGAEAFF. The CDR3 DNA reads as TGCGCCAGCAGCTTGGAAGCTTTAGGCGCTGAAGCTTTCTTT.

The CDR3 DNA follows: TGTGCCAGCAGCTTTGACAGGGGGACCTACGAGCAGTACTTC. It yields the protein CASSFDRGTYEQYF. V is TRBV7-9 and J is TRBJ2-5, with 9 bases fitting TRBD1. The J call could be wrong; TRBJ2-7 is a better fit for the DNA end. The CDR3 runs to 14 residues. Germline V gives CDR1 SEHNR, CDR2 FQNEAQ (reference sequence).

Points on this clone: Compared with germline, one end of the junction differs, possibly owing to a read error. CDR3 sequence reads: CASGQESRGLAGASGANVLTF. CDR3 DNA sequence: TGCGCCAGCGGCCAAGAAAGTCGGGGACTAGCGGGAGCATCTGGGGCCAACGTCCTGACTTTC. The chain recombines TRBV4-3 with TRBJ2-6; TRBD2 matches at 14 bases. Germline-derived CDR1 and CDR2 are LGHNA and YSLEER. The CDR3 is 21 amino acids.

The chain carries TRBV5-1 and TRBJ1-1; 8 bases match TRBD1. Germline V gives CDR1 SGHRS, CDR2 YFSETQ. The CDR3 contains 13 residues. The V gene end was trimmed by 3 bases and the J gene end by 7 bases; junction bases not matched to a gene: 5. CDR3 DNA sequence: TGCGCCAGCAGCTCGGGACAGGTGATTGAAGCTTTCTTT. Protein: CASSSGQVIEAFF.

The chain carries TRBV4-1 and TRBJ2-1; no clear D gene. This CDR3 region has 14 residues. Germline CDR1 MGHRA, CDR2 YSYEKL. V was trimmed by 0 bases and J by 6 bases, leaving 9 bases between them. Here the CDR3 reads CASSQEGVGNEQFF. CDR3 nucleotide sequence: TGCGCCAGCAGCCAAGAGGGTGTGGGCAATGAGCAGTTCTTC.

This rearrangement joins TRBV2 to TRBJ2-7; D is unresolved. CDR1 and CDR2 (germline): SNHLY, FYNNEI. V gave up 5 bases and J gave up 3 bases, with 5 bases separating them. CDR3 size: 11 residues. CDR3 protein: CASSNNYEQYF. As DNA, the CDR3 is TGTGCCAGCAGTAACAACTACGAGCAGTACTTC.

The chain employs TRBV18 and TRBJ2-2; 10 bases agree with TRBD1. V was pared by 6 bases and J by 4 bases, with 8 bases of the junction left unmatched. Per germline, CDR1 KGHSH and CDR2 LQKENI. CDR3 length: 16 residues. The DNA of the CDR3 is TGTGCCAGCTCGGTTGACAGGGGGCGCGGCACCGGGGAGCTGTTTTTT. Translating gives CASSVDRGRGTGELFF.

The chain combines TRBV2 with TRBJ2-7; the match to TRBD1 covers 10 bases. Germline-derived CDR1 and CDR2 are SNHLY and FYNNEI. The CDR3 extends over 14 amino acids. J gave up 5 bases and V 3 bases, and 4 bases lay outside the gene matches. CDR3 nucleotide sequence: TGTGCCAGCAGTGAGGGGACAGGGGCGGACGAGCAGTACTTC. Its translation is CASSEGTGADEQYF.

The CDR3 DNA is TGTGCCAGCAACGCGGGACTAGCCTACGAGCAGTACTTC. It codes for CASNAGLAYEQYF. The chain uses TRBV6-5 and TRBJ2-7; TRBD2 matches 8 bases. This CDR3 has 13 residues. Looked up from germline, CDR1 is MNHEY and CDR2 is SVGAGI. The V and J ends lost 7 bases and 2 bases, in that order; junction bases with no gene match: 4.

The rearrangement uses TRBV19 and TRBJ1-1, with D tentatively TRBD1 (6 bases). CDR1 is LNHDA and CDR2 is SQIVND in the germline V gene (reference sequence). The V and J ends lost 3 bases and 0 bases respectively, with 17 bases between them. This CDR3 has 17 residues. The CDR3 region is CASSIGGRRPVNTEAFF. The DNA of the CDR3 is TGTGCCAGTAGTATTGGGGGGCGACGCCCCGTGAACACTGAAGCTTTCTTT.

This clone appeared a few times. This CDR3 is CASSRGRDRGRGYTF. The CDR3, as DNA: TGTGCCAGTAGTAGAGGAAGGGACAGGGGGAGAGGCTACACCTTC. The V call is TRBV19, the J call TRBJ1-2; TRBD1 aligns across 11 bases. The germline gives CDR1 LNHDA, CDR2 SQIVND (reference sequence). Germline trimming cut 4 bases from V and 8 bases from J; bases unmatched to any gene: 9. CDR3 length: 15 residues. Full variable domain (remainder filled in from reference TRBV19 and TRBJ1-2): DGGITQSPKYLFRKEGQNVTLSCEQNLNHDAMYWYRQDPGQGLRLIYYSQIVNDFQKGDIAEGYSVSREKKESFPLTVTSAQKNPTAFYLCASSRGRDRGRGYTFGSGTRLTVV.

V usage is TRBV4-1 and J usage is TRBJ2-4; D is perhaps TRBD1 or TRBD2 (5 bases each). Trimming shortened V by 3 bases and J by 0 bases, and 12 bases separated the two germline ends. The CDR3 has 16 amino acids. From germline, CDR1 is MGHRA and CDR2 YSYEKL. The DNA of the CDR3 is TGCGCCAGCAGCCAGTTTGTCGGGACAGCCAAAAACATTCAGTACTTC. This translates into CASSQFVGTAKNIQYF.

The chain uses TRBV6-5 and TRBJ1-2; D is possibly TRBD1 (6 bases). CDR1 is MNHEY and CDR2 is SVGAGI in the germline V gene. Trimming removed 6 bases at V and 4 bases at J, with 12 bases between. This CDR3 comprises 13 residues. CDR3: CASSRQVAYGYTF. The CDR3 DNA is TGTGCCAGCAGCCGACAGGTGGCCTATGGCTACACCTTC.

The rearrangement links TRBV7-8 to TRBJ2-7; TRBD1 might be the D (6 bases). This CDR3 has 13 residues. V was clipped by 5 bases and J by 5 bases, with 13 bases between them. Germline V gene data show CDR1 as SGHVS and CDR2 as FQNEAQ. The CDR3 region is CASSAGTFNEQYF. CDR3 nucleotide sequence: TGTGCCAGCAGCGCCGGGACATTCAACGAGCAGTACTTC.

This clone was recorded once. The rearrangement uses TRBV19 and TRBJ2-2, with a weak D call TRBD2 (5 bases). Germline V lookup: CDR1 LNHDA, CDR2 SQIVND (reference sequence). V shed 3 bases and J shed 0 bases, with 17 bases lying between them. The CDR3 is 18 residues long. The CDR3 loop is CASSIIRWGAANTGELFF. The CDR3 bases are TGTGCCAGTAGTATCATTCGTTGGGGAGCAGCGAACACCGGGGAGCTGTTTTTT.

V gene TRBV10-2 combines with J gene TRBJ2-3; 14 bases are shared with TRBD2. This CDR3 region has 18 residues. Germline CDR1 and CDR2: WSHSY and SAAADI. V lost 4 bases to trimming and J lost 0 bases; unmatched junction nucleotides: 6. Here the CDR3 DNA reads TGCGCCAGCAGTGGGAGGACTAGCGGGGGGACTAGCACAGATACGCAGTATTTT. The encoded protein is CASSGRTSGGTSTDTQYF.

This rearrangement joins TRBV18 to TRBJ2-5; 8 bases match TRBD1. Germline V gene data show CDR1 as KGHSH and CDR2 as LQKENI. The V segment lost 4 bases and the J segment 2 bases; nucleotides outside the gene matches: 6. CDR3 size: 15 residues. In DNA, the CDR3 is TGTGCCAGCTCACTGGCAGGGGGCCAACAAGAGACCCAGTACTTC. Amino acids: CASSLAGGQQETQYF.

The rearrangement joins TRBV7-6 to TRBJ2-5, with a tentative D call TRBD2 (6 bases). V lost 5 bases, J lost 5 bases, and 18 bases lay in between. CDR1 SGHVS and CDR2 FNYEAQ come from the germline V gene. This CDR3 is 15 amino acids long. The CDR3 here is CASSVERARGETQYF. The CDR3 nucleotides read TGTGCCAGCAGCGTGGAGCGGGCCCGCGGGGAGACCCAGTACTTC.

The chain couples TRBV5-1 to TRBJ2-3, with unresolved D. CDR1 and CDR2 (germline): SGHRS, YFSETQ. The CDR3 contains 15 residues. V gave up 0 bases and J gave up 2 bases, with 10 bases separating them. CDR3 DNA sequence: TGCGCCAGCAGCTTGGCGGGCAGTGACACAGATACGCAGTATTTT. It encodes CASSLAGSDTDTQYF.

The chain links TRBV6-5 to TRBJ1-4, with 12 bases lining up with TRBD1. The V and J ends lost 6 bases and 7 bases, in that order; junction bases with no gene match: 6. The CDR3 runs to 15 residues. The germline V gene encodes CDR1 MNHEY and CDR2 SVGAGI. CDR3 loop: CASRPGTGGGEKLFF. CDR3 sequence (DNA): TGTGCCAGCAGACCCGGGACAGGGGGCGGTGAAAAACTGTTTTTT.

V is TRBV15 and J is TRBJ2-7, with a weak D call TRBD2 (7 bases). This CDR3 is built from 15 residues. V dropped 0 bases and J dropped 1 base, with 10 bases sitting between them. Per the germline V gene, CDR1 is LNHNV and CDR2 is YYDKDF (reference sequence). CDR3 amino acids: CATSRERGPSYEQYF. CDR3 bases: TGTGCCACCAGCAGAGAGCGGGGGCCTTCCTACGAGCAGTACTTC.

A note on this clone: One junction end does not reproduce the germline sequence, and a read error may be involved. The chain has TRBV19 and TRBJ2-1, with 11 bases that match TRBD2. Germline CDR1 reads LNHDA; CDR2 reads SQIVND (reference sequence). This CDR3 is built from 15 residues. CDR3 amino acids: CASSLAGGSSNEQFF. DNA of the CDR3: TGTGCCAGTAGTCTAGCGGGAGGTTCCTCCAATGAGCAGTTCTTC.

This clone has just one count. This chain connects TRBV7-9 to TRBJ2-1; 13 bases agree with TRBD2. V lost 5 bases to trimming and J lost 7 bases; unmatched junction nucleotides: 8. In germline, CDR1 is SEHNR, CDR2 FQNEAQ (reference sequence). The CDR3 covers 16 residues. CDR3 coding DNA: TGTGCCAGCAGCCAAAGGACTAGCGGGAGTAATAATGAGCAGTTCTTC. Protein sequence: CASSQRTSGSNNEQFF. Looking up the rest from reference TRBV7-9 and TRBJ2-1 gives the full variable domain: DTGVSQNPRHKITKRGQNVTFRCDPISEHNRLYWYRQTLGQGPEFLTYFQNEAQLEKSRLLSDRFSAERPKGSFSTLEIQRTEQGDSAMYLCASSQRTSGSNNEQFFGPGTRLTVL.

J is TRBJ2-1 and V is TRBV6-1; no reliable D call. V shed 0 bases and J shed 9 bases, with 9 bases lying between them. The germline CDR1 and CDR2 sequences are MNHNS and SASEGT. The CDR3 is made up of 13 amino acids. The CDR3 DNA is TGTGCCAGCAGTGAAGCGCTGTGGGTTGAGCAGTTCTTC. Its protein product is CASSEALWVEQFF.

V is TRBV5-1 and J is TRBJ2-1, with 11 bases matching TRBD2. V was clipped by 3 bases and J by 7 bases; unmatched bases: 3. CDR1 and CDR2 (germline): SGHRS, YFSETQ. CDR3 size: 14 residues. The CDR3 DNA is TGCGCCAGCAGCTGGGGACTAGCGGTTAATGAGCAGTTCTTC. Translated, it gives CASSWGLAVNEQFF. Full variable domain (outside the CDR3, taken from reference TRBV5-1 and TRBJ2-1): KAGVTQTPRYLIKTRGQQVTLSCSPISGHRSVSWYQQTPGQGLQFLFEYFSETQRNKGNFPGRFSGRQFSNSRSEMNVSTLELGDSALYLCASSWGLAVNEQFFGPGTRLTVL.

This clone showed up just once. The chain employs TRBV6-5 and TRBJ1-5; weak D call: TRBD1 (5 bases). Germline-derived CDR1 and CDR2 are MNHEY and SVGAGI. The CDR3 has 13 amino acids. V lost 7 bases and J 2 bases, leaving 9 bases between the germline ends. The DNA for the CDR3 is TGTGCCAGCACAAGGGGTGGCAATCAGCCCCAGCATTTT. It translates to CASTRGGNQPQHF.

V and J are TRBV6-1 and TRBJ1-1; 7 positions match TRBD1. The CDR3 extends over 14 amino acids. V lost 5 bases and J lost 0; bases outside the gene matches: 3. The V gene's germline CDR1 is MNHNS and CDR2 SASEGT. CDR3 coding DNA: TGTGCCAGCAGTAAGGGACAGATGAACACTGAAGCTTTCTTT. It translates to CASSKGQMNTEAFF.